This T cell receptor (beta chain) emerged from a study of vaccination effects on CD4 cells after COVID-19. Measured with immunoSEQ multiplex PCR; TCRdb has only the in-frame clones, and not every one. The sample shows under 35,000 clones, 65% of them seen only once. Turning to this clone: The antigen is not known.

The CDR3 is 15 residues long. CDR1 is MNHNS, CDR2 SASEGT, per germline. With 3 bases clipped from V and 8 bases from J, the junction kept 8 bases outside the gene matches. Antigen-specific CD4+ T cells expanded by the ViraFEST assay with viral peptide pools were then sequenced. After roughly 10 days in culture, the CD4+ T cells were isolated. Each person got two doses of an mRNA SARS-CoV-2 vaccine, BNT162b2 or mRNA-1273. Previously uninfected by SARS-CoV-2, the vaccine recipients also showed negative nucleocapsid antibodies. The sample here was CD4+ T cells from PBMCs cultured with SARS-CoV-2 spike peptides, taken after COVID-19 vaccination. The clonotype comes from a human donor who received a COVID-19 vaccine. This chain joins TRBV6-1 and TRBJ1-4; 8 positions match TRBD1. CDR3 protein: CASSDPDRGKEKLFF. CDR3 in DNA: TGTGCCAGCAGTGACCCCGACAGGGGAAAGGAAAAACTGTTTTTT.